Below are 14 T cell receptor beta chains sequenced from a single sample in a study of T cell responses to AZD1222 COVID-19 vaccine. Libraries were prepared by immunoSEQ multiplex PCR; TCRdb keeps only in-frame clonotypes and omits some of them. Of fewer than 180,000 clones listed, less than 95% are singletons. The specimen was peripheral blood, collected on day 0 of AZD1222 vaccination. These receptors were collected from an adult in good health.

The chain links TRBV28 to TRBJ1-2; 7 positions agree with TRBD1. The CDR3 is 17 amino acids. With V trimmed by 5 bases and J by 4 bases, 16 bases remained unmatched. Germline V lookup: CDR1 MDHEN, CDR2 SYDVKM. CDR3 in DNA: TGTGCCAGCAGTCCCCCGGGACAGTCTACCGGAGGCTATGGCTACACCTTC. This translates into CASSPPGQSTGGYGYTF.

The CDR3 DNA is TGTGCCAGCAGCCCCGGGACAGGGGGCGTCTATGGCTACACCTTC. It codes for CASSPGTGGVYGYTF. The chain couples TRBV11-2 to TRBJ1-2; 12 bases align to TRBD1. This CDR3 has 15 amino acids. After removal of 5 bases from V and 4 bases from J, the junction contained 5 bases not matched to a gene. Germline V gene data show CDR1 as SGHAT and CDR2 as FQNNGV.

This chain connects TRBV3-1 (or the pseudogene TRBV3-2) to TRBJ1-3; D is undetermined. Germline loops: CDR1 LGHDT, CDR2 YNNKEL (reference sequence). The CDR3 consists of 13 residues. Between the trimmed V and J ends, which lost 4 bases and 4 bases, there was a span of 8 bases. The CDR3 loop reads CASSPNAGNTIYF. The CDR3 DNA is TGTGCCAGCAGCCCCAACGCGGGAAACACCATATATTTT.

V gene TRBV18 combines with J gene TRBJ1-1; no clear D. The CDR3 extends over 13 amino acids. Germline values: CDR1 KGHSH, CDR2 LQKENI. The ends were cut back, 2 bases at V and 6 bases at J, with 10 bases in the middle. The CDR3 nucleotides are TGTGCCAGCTCACCAGGCCGTTCCTCTGAAGCTTTCTTT. It yields the protein CASSPGRSSEAFF.

The chain has TRBV7-8 and TRBJ1-2; D gene unclear. The V end lost 1 base, the J end lost 14 bases, and 26 bases lay between the germline ends. The CDR3 extends over 16 amino acids. Germline loops: CDR1 SGHVS, CDR2 FQNEAQ. The CDR3 DNA follows: TGTGCCAGCAGCTTAGATGTAGGTGGCAGCTACTATGGTTGTACCTTC. The encoded protein is CASSLDVGGSYYGCTF.

This chain uses TRBV15 with TRBJ1-6; D gene uncertain. This CDR3 contains 12 residues. V lost 0 bases and J lost 10, with 4 bases in between. Germline CDR1 reads LNHNV; CDR2 reads YYDKDF (reference sequence). The CDR3 nucleotides are TGTGCCACCAGCAGAGATAGATCACCCCTCCACTTT. Its protein is CATSRDRSPLHF.

This sequence joins TRBV4-2 and TRBJ1-1; D unclear. The CDR3 spans 14 residues. Trimming pared 4 bases from V and 4 bases from J, leaving 13 bases between. The germline V gene has CDR1 LGHNA and CDR2 YNFKEQ. The CDR3 reads CASSPEERSTEAFF. The CDR3 nucleotides are TGTGCCAGCAGCCCTGAAGAGAGGTCCACTGAAGCTTTCTTT.

This chain links TRBV29-1 with TRBJ1-5; no reliable D call. V was trimmed by 4 bases and J by 1 base, leaving 11 bases between them. The CDR3 covers 14 residues. Per the germline V gene, CDR1 is SQVTM and CDR2 is ANQGSEA. The CDR3 sequence: CSVVWVGSNQPQHF. As DNA, the CDR3 is TGCAGCGTTGTGTGGGTGGGAAGCAATCAGCCCCAGCATTTT.

CDR3 protein: CASSWRPGTDTQYF. In DNA form, the CDR3 reads TGTGCCAGCAGCTGGCGACCCGGCACAGATACGCAGTATTTT. The chain couples TRBV7-6 to TRBJ2-3; D unresolved. Germline V gives CDR1 SGHVS, CDR2 FNYEAQ. The ends were cut back, 4 bases at V and 1 base at J, with 9 bases in the middle. The CDR3 sequence is 14 residues long.

V usage is TRBV29-1 and J usage is TRBJ2-2; D not resolved. V lost 8 bases to trimming and J lost 2 bases, with 15 bases between them. Germline loops: CDR1 SQVTM, CDR2 ANQGSEA. This CDR3 is 14 amino acids long. The CDR3 sequence is CSSLDPSNTGELFF. The CDR3 region has the DNA TGCAGCTCCCTGGACCCTTCAAACACCGGGGAGCTGTTTTTT.

The V gene is TRBV14, the J gene TRBJ2-3, with D unresolved. V lost 1 base and J lost 4, with 0 bases in between. This CDR3 has 11 residues. In germline, CDR1 is SGHDN, CDR2 FVKESK. For the CDR3, the DNA is TGTGCCAGCAGCCAAGCAGATACGCAGTATTTT. Translated, it gives CASSQADTQYF.

The chain employs TRBV27 and TRBJ2-3; D not resolved. Germline V gene lookup returns CDR1 MNHEY and CDR2 SMNVEV (reference sequence). Trimming pared 6 bases from V and 8 bases from J, leaving 9 bases between. The CDR3 extends over 11 amino acids. The CDR3 sequence is CASRVGSTQYF. The CDR3 DNA reads as TGTGCCAGCAGAGTAGGAAGTACGCAGTATTTT.

J is TRBJ2-3 and V is TRBV5-8, with D tentatively TRBD1 (5 bases). This CDR3 comprises 13 residues. Trimming removed 10 bases from V and 2 bases from J, with 14 bases in between. CDR1 is SGHTS, CDR2 YDEGEE, per germline. For the CDR3, the DNA is TGTGCCGAGAAGGACACGTTCACAGATACGCAGTATTTT. Translated: CAEKDTFTDTQYF.

V gene TRBV7-6 combines with J gene TRBJ2-1; 9 bases are shared with TRBD2. J was trimmed by 10 bases and V by 2 bases; bases with no gene match: 6. Germline CDR1 and CDR2: SGHVS and FNYEAQ. CDR3 length: 14 amino acids. The CDR3 bases are TGTGCCAGCAGCTTACTAGCGGGAATGCAGGAGCAGTTCTTC. Translation gives CASSLLAGMQEQFF.